This T cell receptor beta chain was captured by sequencing in a study of T-cell reconstitution after alpha-beta-depleted transplantation in children. This clonotype was recorded many times. What it binds is unknown. Unique molecular identifiers were incorporated when the TCRbeta library was constructed. TCRdb re-analysed the PCR reads in MiXCR, keeping a single row per CDR3 protein. The sample yields almost 500,000 distinct CDR3 sequences, roughly a tenth seen once. Study-level points and caveats: T cells produced anew were the main source of T-cell counts and diversity one year after transplant. About two months after transplant, alpha-beta T cells reportedly came from several hundred expanded graft clones.

The junction had 8 bases not matched to a gene; V was cut back by 4 bases and J by 5 bases. The CDR3 has 15 residues. The chain is built from TRBV12-3 or TRBV12-4 and TRBJ2-3, with 8 bases fitting TRBD2. The source is a child between 2 and 9 years old with inherited bone marrow failure, due to receive a stem cell transplant. Sequencing used PBMCs, obtained before TCRalphabeta/CD19-depleted stem cell transplant. CDR3 coding DNA: TGTGCCAGCAGTTGGGGCGGGAGGAGTGAAGATACGCAGTATTTT. Translating gives CASSWGGRSEDTQYF.